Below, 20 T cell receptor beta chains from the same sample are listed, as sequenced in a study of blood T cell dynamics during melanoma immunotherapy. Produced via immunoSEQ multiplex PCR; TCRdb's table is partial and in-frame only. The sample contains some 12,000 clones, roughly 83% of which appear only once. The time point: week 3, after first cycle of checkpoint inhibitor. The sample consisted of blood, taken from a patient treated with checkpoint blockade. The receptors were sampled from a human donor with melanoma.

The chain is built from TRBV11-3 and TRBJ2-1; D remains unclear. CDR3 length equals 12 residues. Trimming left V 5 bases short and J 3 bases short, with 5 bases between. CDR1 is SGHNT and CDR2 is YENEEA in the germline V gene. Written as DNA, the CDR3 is TGTGCCAGCAGCCCCGTCTACAATGAGCAGTTCTTC. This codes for CASSPVYNEQFF. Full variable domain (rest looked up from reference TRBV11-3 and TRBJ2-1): EAGVVQSPRYKIIEKKQPVAFWCNPISGHNTLYWYLQNLGQGPELLIRYENEEAVDDSQLPKDRFSAERLKGVDSTLKIQPAELGDSAVYLCASSPVYNEQFFGPGTRLTVL.

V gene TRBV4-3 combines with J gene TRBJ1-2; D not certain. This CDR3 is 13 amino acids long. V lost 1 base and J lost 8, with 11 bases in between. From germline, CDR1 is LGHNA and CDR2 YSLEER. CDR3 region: CASSQVVHSGYTF. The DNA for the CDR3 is TGCGCCAGCAGCCAAGTCGTCCATTCGGGCTACACCTTC.

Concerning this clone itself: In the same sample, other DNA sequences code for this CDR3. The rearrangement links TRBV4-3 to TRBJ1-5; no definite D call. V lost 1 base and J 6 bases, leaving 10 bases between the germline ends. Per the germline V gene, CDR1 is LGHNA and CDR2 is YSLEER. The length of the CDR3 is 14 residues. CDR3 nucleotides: TGCGCCAGCAGCCAAGTTGCAGGCCGTCAGCCCCAGCATTTT. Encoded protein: CASSQVAGRQPQHF.

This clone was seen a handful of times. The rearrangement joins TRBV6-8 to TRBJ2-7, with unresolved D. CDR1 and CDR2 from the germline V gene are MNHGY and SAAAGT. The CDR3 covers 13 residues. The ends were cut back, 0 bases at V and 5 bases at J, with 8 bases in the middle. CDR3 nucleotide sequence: TGTGCCAGCAGTTACTCAGGGTCCGACGAGCAGTACTTC. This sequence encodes CASSYSGSDEQYF.

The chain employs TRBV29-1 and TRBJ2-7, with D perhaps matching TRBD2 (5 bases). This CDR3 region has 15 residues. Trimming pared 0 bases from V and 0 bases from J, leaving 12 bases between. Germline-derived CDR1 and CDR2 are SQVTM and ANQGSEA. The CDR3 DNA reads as TGCAGCGTTGAAGATCCGGCACGGGGCTCCTACGAGCAGTACTTC. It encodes CSVEDPARGSYEQYF.

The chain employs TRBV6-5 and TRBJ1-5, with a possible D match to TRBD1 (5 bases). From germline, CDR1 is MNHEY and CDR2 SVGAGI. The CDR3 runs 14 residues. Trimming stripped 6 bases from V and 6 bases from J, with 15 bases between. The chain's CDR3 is CASSLGGDAQPQHF. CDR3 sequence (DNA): TGTGCCAGCAGCCTCGGGGGGGACGCTCAGCCCCAGCATTTT.

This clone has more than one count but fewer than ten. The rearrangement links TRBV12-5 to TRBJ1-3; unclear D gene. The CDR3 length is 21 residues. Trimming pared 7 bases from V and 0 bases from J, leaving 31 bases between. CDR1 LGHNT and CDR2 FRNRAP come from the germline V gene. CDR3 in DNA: TGTGCTAGTGCTTTAGGCGATATCTGGGCTGGAGCCCTTTTCTCTGGAAACACCATATATTTT. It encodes CASALGDIWAGALFSGNTIYF.

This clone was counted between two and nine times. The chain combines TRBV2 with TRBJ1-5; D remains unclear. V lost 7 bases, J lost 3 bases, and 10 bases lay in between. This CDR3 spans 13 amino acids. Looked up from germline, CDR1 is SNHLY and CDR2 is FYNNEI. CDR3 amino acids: CASTAWFNQPQHF. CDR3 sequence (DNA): TGTGCCAGCACCGCGTGGTTCAATCAGCCCCAGCATTTT.

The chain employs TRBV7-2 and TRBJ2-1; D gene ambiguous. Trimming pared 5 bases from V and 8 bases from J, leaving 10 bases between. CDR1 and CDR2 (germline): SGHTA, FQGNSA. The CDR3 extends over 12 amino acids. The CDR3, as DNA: TGTGCCAGCAGCCGCCTCGTCGATGAGCAGTTCTTC. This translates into CASSRLVDEQFF.

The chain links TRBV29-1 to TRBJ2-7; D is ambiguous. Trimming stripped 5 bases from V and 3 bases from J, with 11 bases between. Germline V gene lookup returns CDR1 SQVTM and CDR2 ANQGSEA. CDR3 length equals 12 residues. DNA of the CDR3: TGCAGCGTTTTAGGCAGCGACTACGAGCAGTACTTC. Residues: CSVLGSDYEQYF.

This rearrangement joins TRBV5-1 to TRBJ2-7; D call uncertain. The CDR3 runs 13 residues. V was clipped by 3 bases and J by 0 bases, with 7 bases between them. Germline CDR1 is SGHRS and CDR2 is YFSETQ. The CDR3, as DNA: TGCGCCAGCAGCTCTGGCAGCTCCTACGAGCAGTACTTC. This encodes CASSSGSSYEQYF.

The CDR3, as DNA: TGTGCCAGCAGTAGGTCGGGGCCAAATCAGCCCCAGCATTTT. This codes for CASSRSGPNQPQHF. The chain carries TRBV6-5 and TRBJ1-5; TRBD1 is a possible D gene (5 bases). V dropped 5 bases and J dropped 4 bases, with 12 bases sitting between them. Per germline, CDR1 MNHEY and CDR2 SVGAGI. The CDR3 sequence is 14 residues long.

The CDR3 DNA reads as TGCGCCAGCAGCCAAGATCAGGGGACAGATACGCAGTATTTT. This gives the protein CASSQDQGTDTQYF. The genes are TRBV4-3 and TRBJ2-3; a possible D gene is TRBD1 (6 bases). CDR3 length: 14 residues. With 0 bases removed from V and 3 bases from J, the gap between germline ends came to 7 bases. Germline lookup yields CDR1 LGHNA and CDR2 YSLEER.

The CDR3 nucleotides are TGTGCCACCCGGGACAGGGGCAGCACAGATACGCAGTATTTT. As protein: CATRDRGSTDTQYF. The J gene is TRBJ2-3, the V gene TRBV28; TRBD1 aligns across 10 bases. V gave up 10 bases and J gave up 0 bases; unmatched junction bases: 4. Germline loops: CDR1 MDHEN, CDR2 SYDVKM. CDR3 length: 14 residues.

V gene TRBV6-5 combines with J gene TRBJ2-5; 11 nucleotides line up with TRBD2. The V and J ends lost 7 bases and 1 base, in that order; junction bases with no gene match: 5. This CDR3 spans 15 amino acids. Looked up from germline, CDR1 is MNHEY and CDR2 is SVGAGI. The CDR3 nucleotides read TGTGCCAGCACCCCCCTAGCGGGGGGCCAAGAGACCCAGTACTTC. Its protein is CASTPLAGGQETQYF.

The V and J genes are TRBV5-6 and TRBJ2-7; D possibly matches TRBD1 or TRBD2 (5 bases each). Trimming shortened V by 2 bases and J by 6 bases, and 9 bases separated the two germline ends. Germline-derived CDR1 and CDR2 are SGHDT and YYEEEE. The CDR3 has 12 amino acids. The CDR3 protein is CASSFSRGEQYF. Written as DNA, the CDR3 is TGTGCCAGCAGCTTTTCGAGGGGCGAGCAGTACTTC. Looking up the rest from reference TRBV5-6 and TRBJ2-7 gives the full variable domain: DAGVTQSPTHLIKTRGQQVTLRCSPKSGHDTVSWYQQALGQGPQFIFQYYEEEERQRGNFPDRFSGHQFPNYSSELNVNALLLGDSALYLCASSFSRGEQYFGPGTRLTVT.

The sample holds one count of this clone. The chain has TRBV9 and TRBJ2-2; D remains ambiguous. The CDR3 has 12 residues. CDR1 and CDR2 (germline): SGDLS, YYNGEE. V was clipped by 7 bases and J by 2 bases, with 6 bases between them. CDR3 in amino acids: CASLRNTGELFF. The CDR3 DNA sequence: TGTGCCAGCTTACGAAACACCGGGGAGCTGTTTTTT.

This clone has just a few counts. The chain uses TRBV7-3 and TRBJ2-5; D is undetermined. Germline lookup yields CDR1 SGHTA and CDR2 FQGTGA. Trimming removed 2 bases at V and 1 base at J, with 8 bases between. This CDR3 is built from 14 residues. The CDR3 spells CASSLLGSQETQYF. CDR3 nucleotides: TGTGCCAGCAGCTTACTTGGCAGCCAAGAGACCCAGTACTTC.

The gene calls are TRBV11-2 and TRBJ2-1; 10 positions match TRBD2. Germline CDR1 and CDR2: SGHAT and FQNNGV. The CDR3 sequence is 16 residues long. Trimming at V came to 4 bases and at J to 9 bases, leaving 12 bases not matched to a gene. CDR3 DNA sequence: TGTGCCAGCAGCTGGGCCGGGACTAGCGTACGAGGTGAGCAGTTCTTC. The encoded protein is CASSWAGTSVRGEQFF.

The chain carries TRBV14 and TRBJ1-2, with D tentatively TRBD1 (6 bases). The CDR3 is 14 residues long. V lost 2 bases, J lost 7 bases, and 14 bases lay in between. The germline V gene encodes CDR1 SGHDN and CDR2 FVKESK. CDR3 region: CASSQFSTGVGYTF. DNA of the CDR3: TGTGCCAGCAGCCAATTCTCGACAGGTGTTGGCTACACCTTC.